This T cell receptor (beta chain) is drawn from a study of T-cell memory formation after mild COVID-19. The CDR3 is made up of 16 amino acids. Germline loops: CDR1 LNHDA, CDR2 SQIVND (reference sequence). V lost 6 bases and J lost 5, with 22 bases in between. TCRdb re-derived calls from the 5' RACE reads in MiXCR, one entry per CDR3 protein. The table includes about 210,000 distinct CDR3 sequences, 8% to 11% detected once. This receptor was identified in a young man who had mild COVID-19 (a few samples of this study predate the infection). Cell type and time point are not known. The chain is built from TRBV19 and TRBJ1-1; D remains ambiguous. Sequenced: PBMCs or a T cell subset sorted from them (not recorded which). For the CDR3, the DNA is TGTGCCAGTAGCTCTACTTCCAGCCCCGAGGCGACTGAAGCTTTCTTT. This translates into CASSSTSSPEATEAFF.